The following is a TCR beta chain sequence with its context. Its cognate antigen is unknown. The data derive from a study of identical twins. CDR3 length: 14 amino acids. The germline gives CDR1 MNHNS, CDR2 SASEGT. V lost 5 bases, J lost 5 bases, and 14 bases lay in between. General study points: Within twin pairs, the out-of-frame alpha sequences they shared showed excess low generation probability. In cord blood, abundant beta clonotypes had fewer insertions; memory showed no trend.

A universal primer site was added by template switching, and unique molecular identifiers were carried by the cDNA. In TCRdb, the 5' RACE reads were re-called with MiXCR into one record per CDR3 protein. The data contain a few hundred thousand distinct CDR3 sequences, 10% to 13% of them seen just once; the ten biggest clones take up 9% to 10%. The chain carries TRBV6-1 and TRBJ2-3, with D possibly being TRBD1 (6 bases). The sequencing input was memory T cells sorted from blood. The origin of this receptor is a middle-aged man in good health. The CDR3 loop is CASSQGWQGDTQYF. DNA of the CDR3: TGTGCCAGCAGTCAGGGGTGGCAGGGAGATACGCAGTATTTT.